This T cell receptor beta chain is from a study of T cell changes during pregnancy in multiple sclerosis. Sequencing was performed with immunoSEQ multiplex PCR; in TCRdb, only in-frame clones are kept and a portion is missing. The data contain 50,000 to 60,000 clones, 80% to 95% of them singletons. Germline V lookup: CDR1 SGHDT, CDR2 YYEEEE. V was pared by 4 bases and J by 5 bases, with 10 bases of the junction left unmatched. This CDR3 contains 15 residues. The material was CD4+ T cells from peripheral blood mononuclear cells, obtained in the second trimester of pregnancy. This chain uses TRBV5-6 with TRBJ2-5; 8 nucleotides match TRBD2. The clonotype originates from a female donor with multiple sclerosis, enrolled in a pregnancy study. The chain's CDR3 is CASSLGQPGGETQYF. The DNA of the CDR3 is TGTGCCAGCAGCCTAGGACAACCGGGAGGGGAGACCCAGTACTTC.